The 32 T cell receptor beta chains below come from one sample, sequenced in a study of T cell repertoires in cytomegalovirus infection. Their cognate antigens are unknown. Via MiXCR, TCRdb re-called the reads, giving one row per CDR3 protein. Found here are 90,000 to 110,000 distinct CDR3 sequences, about 30% of them singletons; the top ten hold about 81%. The material sequenced was CD8+ T cells from cultured PBMCs, taken from culture after CMV antigen stimulation. The receptors here all came from a human donor in good health (CMV status not recorded). Some clones in this sample may be carry-over from other donors' samples.

This rearrangement joins TRBV7-4 to TRBJ1-5; perhaps TRBD1 as D (5 bases). Trimming removed 1 base at V and 1 base at J, with 8 bases between. Germline values: CDR1 SGHVT, CDR2 SQSDAQ. The CDR3 is made up of 15 amino acids. The CDR3 loop is CASSLGWGSNQPQHF. CDR3 coding DNA: TGTGCCAGCAGCTTAGGGTGGGGGAGCAATCAGCCCCAGCATTTT.

Only a few counts were recorded for this clonotype. CDR3 in DNA: TGCGCCAGCAGCCACGGCGGGGGGGCCTCTGAGCAGTTCTTC. Encoded protein: CASSHGGGASEQFF. The chain combines TRBV4-1 with TRBJ2-1; 9 bases line up with TRBD2. CDR1 is MGHRA and CDR2 is YSYEKL in the germline V gene. The CDR3 runs to 14 residues. The J segment lost 9 bases and the V segment lost 3 bases, leaving 6 bases of the junction unmatched.

This clonotype was seen at least ten times. This chain links TRBV7-2 with TRBJ1-5, with D possibly matching TRBD1 (6 bases). Germline CDR1 reads SGHTA; CDR2 reads FQGNSA. Trimming left V 8 bases short and J 0 bases short, with 14 bases between. CDR3 size: 15 residues. The CDR3 DNA sequence: TGTGCCAGCTCGTTGGAGGACAGTAGCAATCAGCCCCAGCATTTT. This encodes CASSLEDSSNQPQHF.

The chain combines TRBV7-9 with TRBJ2-1; 8 bases line up with TRBD2. J gave up 4 bases and V 8 bases, and 10 bases lay outside the gene matches. This CDR3 is built from 15 residues. Germline lookup yields CDR1 SEHNR and CDR2 FQNEAQ (reference sequence). CDR3 sequence reads: CASVGLATSYNEQFF. CDR3 nucleotide sequence: TGTGCCAGCGTTGGACTAGCTACTTCTTACAATGAGCAGTTCTTC.

The chain combines TRBV3-1 with TRBJ2-1; a possible D gene is TRBD2 (6 bases). V was clipped by 1 base and J by 8 bases, with 9 bases between them. Germline V gene lookup returns CDR1 LGHDT and CDR2 YNNKEL (reference sequence). The CDR3 is 13 amino acids. CDR3: CASSQGLVDEQFF. CDR3 DNA sequence: TGTGCCAGCAGCCAAGGACTAGTAGATGAGCAGTTCTTC.

In this sample, this clonotype turned up many times. The V and J genes are TRBV19 and TRBJ1-2; D may be TRBD1 (6 bases). V was shortened by 9 bases and J by 5 bases, with 19 bases between the two germline ends. There are 14 residues in the CDR3. Germline assignment: CDR1 LNHDA and CDR2 SQIVND (reference sequence). The CDR3 sequence: CASRTVLPGYGYTF. The CDR3 DNA is TGTGCCAGCAGGACAGTCCTACCGGGATATGGCTACACCTTC.

In its sample, this clonotype was seen once. This rearrangement joins TRBV20-1 to TRBJ2-3; 9 bases map to TRBD2. This CDR3 has 13 residues. The V gene end was trimmed by 6 bases and the J gene end by 1 base; junction bases not matched to a gene: 2. Germline CDR1 is DFQATT and CDR2 is SNEGSKA (reference sequence). Here the CDR3 DNA reads TGCAGTGCACGGACTAGCGGCACAGATACGCAGTATTTT. This sequence encodes CSARTSGTDTQYF.

V usage is TRBV28 and J usage is TRBJ2-3; 11 nucleotides align to TRBD2. Germline V gene sequence: CDR1 MDHEN, CDR2 SYDVKM. The CDR3 spans 16 residues. V dropped 1 base and J dropped 2; count of bases not matched to a gene: 2. The CDR3 reads CASSLYSGGDTDTQYF. CDR3 nucleotide sequence: TGTGCCAGCAGTTTATATAGCGGGGGGGACACAGATACGCAGTATTTT.

This clonotype has ten or more counts. V and J are TRBV11-2 and TRBJ1-1; D gene uncertain. Deletions cut 4 bases from V and 4 bases from J, with 13 bases between. CDR3 length: 14 residues. Germline values: CDR1 SGHAT, CDR2 FQNNGV. In nucleotides, the CDR3 is TGTGCCAGCAGCTCCTCCTCAGTTGTCACTGAAGCTTTCTTT. Translated: CASSSSSVVTEAFF.

The V call is TRBV19, the J call TRBJ2-2, with 9 nucleotides matching TRBD1. The CDR3 sequence is 17 residues long. V was clipped by 6 bases and J by 7 bases; unmatched bases: 15. Germline V CDR1 and CDR2: LNHDA, SQIVND (reference sequence). In DNA form, the CDR3 reads TGTGCCAGTAGCTCCCCTTGGGGGACAGGGCGGGACGGGGAGCTGTTTTTT. This codes for CASSSPWGTGRDGELFF. The whole variable domain, remainder taken from reference TRBV19 and TRBJ2-2, is DGGITQSPKYLFRKEGQNVTLSCEQNLNHDAMYWYRQDPGQGLRLIYYSQIVNDFQKGDIAEGYSVSREKKESFPLTVTSAQKNPTAFYLCASSSPWGTGRDGELFFGEGSRLTVL.

The rearrangement uses TRBV19 and TRBJ2-7, with D perhaps TRBD2 (6 bases). The CDR3 consists of 13 residues. V gave up 3 bases and J gave up 3 bases, with 9 bases separating them. Germline V CDR1 and CDR2: LNHDA, SQIVND (reference sequence). CDR3 in amino acids: CASSIRDFYEQYF. Written as DNA, the CDR3 is TGTGCCAGTAGTATCCGGGACTTCTACGAGCAGTACTTC.

This clonotype was detected only a few times. The rearrangement uses TRBV7-9 and TRBJ1-4; 8 bases align to TRBD1. The CDR3 contains 15 residues. CDR1 SEHNR and CDR2 FQNEAQ come from the germline V gene (reference sequence). V gave up 4 bases and J gave up 2 bases; unmatched junction bases: 3. The chain's CDR3 is CASSWTGRTNEKLFF. In DNA, the CDR3 is TGTGCCAGCAGCTGGACAGGGCGTACTAATGAAAAACTGTTTTTT.

This clonotype was observed a few times. This chain links TRBV7-8 with TRBJ2-7; D not certain. Trimming took 6 bases from V and 2 from J, leaving 11 bases between them. CDR3 length equals 13 residues. The germline V gene has CDR1 SGHVS and CDR2 FQNEAQ. Here the CDR3 reads CASSTDAAYEQYF. DNA for the CDR3: TGTGCCAGCAGTACGGACGCAGCCTACGAGCAGTACTTC.

There are many counts of this clonotype. The gene calls are TRBV6-1 and TRBJ1-6; D remains ambiguous. The CDR3 is made up of 16 amino acids. Germline lookup yields CDR1 MNHNS and CDR2 SASEGT. Between the trimmed V and J ends, which lost 5 bases and 0 bases, there was a span of 11 bases. In DNA, the CDR3 is TGTGCCAGCAGTCAGAGCAGTAGCTCCTATAATTCACCCCTCCACTTT. Translated: CASSQSSSSYNSPLHF.

There are a few counts of this clonotype. The rearrangement links TRBV7-9 to TRBJ1-2; 7 nucleotides line up with TRBD1. CDR3 length: 16 residues. V dropped 3 bases and J dropped 0; count of bases not matched to a gene: 7. Germline lookup yields CDR1 SEHNR and CDR2 FQNEAQ (reference sequence). The CDR3 DNA follows: TGTGCCAGCAGCTTGGATACAGGGGATCCTAACTATGGCTACACCTTC. Protein: CASSLDTGDPNYGYTF. The full variable domain, its missing parts supplied by reference TRBV7-9 and TRBJ1-2, is DTGVSQNPRHKITKRGQNVTFRCDPISEHNRLYWYRQTLGQGPEFLTYFQNEAQLEKSRLLSDRFSAERPKGSFSTLEIQRTEQGDSAMYLCASSLDTGDPNYGYTFGSGTRLTVV.

This clonotype showed up just a few times. This chain links TRBV12-3 or TRBV12-4 with TRBJ2-1; D ambiguous. CDR3 length equals 12 residues. Trimming removed 10 bases from V and 7 bases from J, with 14 bases in between. The CDR3 loop is CATLERSNEQFF. CDR3 nucleotide sequence: TGTGCCACCCTGGAGAGGTCAAATGAGCAGTTCTTC.

This sequence joins TRBV7-8 and TRBJ1-1; 9 bases agree with TRBD1. CDR3 length: 17 residues. Per the germline V gene, CDR1 is SGHVS and CDR2 is FQNEAQ. The V segment lost 2 bases and the J segment 0 bases; nucleotides outside the gene matches: 7. The CDR3 bases are TGTGCCAGCAGCTTAACCGGGACAGGGCACATGAACACTGAAGCTTTCTTT. This encodes CASSLTGTGHMNTEAFF.

The chain combines TRBV6-1 with TRBJ2-1, with a possible D match to TRBD2 (5 bases). The CDR3 is 15 amino acids. Deletions cut 5 bases from V and 4 bases from J, with 15 bases between. Per the germline V gene, CDR1 is MNHNS and CDR2 is SASEGT. The CDR3 DNA is TGTGCCAGCAGTTCTGCGGGCCAAGGGTACAATGAGCAGTTCTTC. It encodes CASSSAGQGYNEQFF.

The chain joins TRBV19 to TRBJ1-2; 9 bases agree with TRBD1. V lost 7 bases and J lost 6; bases outside the gene matches: 6. The CDR3 has 13 amino acids. Looked up from germline, CDR1 is LNHDA and CDR2 is SQIVND (reference sequence). This CDR3 is CASKPRDRDGYTF. CDR3 DNA: TGTGCCAGTAAGCCCCGGGACAGGGATGGCTACACCTTC. The complete variable domain, with remaining parts taken from reference TRBV19 and TRBJ1-2, reads DGGITQSPKYLFRKEGQNVTLSCEQNLNHDAMYWYRQDPGQGLRLIYYSQIVNDFQKGDIAEGYSVSREKKESFPLTVTSAQKNPTAFYLCASKPRDRDGYTFGSGTRLTVV.

This clonotype was observed a handful of times. The V gene is TRBV4-1, the J gene TRBJ2-1; TRBD2 matches at 8 bases. After removal of 0 bases from V and 2 bases from J, the junction contained 0 bases not matched to a gene. This CDR3 region has 15 residues. Germline values: CDR1 MGHRA, CDR2 YSYEKL. This CDR3 reads CASSQDGGAYNEQFF. The CDR3 region has the DNA TGCGCCAGCAGCCAAGACGGGGGGGCCTACAATGAGCAGTTCTTC.

This clonotype was observed a few times. This chain connects TRBV12-3 or TRBV12-4 to TRBJ2-1; 11 nucleotides align to TRBD1. This CDR3 is 15 amino acids long. The ends lost 4 bases at V and 7 bases at J; junction bases unmatched: 6. The CDR3 reads CASSSDRGLWNEQFF. CDR3 DNA sequence: TGTGCCAGCAGTTCGGACAGGGGGCTTTGGAATGAGCAGTTCTTC.

Regarding this clonotype: A much larger clone sits a single nucleotide away, making a read error possible. The gene calls are TRBV7-8 and TRBJ2-7; no clear D. CDR3 length: 12 amino acids. Trimming removed 5 bases at V and 0 bases at J, with 5 bases between. Germline CDR1 and CDR2: SGHVS and FQNEAQ. CDR3 sequence reads: CASSPPSYEQYF. CDR3 in DNA: TGTGCCAGCAGCCCTCCCTCCTACGAGCAGTACTTC.

The chain joins TRBV7-8 to TRBJ2-2; maybe TRBD2 (7 bases). In germline, CDR1 is SGHVS, CDR2 FQNEAQ. V was clipped by 2 bases and J by 5 bases, with 15 bases between them. This CDR3 is 16 amino acids long. Here the CDR3 reads CASSLLTGGGTGELFF. The CDR3 DNA follows: TGTGCCAGCAGCTTATTAACGGGGGGCGGGACCGGGGAGCTGTTTTTT.

This clonotype was counted between two and nine times. The genes are TRBV6-1 and TRBJ2-3, with 10 nucleotides matching TRBD2. V shed 5 bases, J shed 1 base, and the junction held 3 bases outside the gene matches. The germline V gene has CDR1 MNHNS and CDR2 SASEGT. This CDR3 has 15 amino acids. CDR3 nucleotide sequence: TGTGCCAGCAGTCGACTAGCGGGTGGCACAGATACGCAGTATTTT. It yields the protein CASSRLAGGTDTQYF.

This clonotype was counted only a few times. This chain links TRBV24-1 with TRBJ2-1; possibly TRBD1 for D (6 bases). Germline CDR1 KGHDR, CDR2 SFDVKD. The CDR3 is made up of 16 amino acids. V was trimmed by 3 bases and J by 2 bases, leaving 13 bases between them. The CDR3 nucleotides are TGTGCCACCAGTGATCGTACAGGGCACCCCTACAATGAGCAGTTCTTC. It specifies CATSDRTGHPYNEQFF.

This clonotype has just a few counts. This rearrangement joins TRBV5-4 to TRBJ1-1; 7 nucleotides line up with TRBD1. This CDR3 contains 16 residues. Looked up from germline, CDR1 is SGHNT and CDR2 is YYREEE (reference sequence). V gave up 4 bases and J gave up 0 bases; unmatched junction bases: 9. The CDR3 loop reads CASSVDRLRMNTEAFF. The CDR3 region has the DNA TGTGCCAGCAGCGTGGACAGGCTCCGGATGAACACTGAAGCTTTCTTT.

Only a few counts were recorded for this clonotype. This rearrangement joins TRBV19 to TRBJ1-2; D gene ambiguous. The CDR3 spans 13 residues. Germline V lookup: CDR1 LNHDA, CDR2 SQIVND (reference sequence). Between the trimmed V and J ends, which lost 5 bases and 3 bases, there was a span of 10 bases. The CDR3 region has the DNA TGTGCCAGTAGTGTCGCGTCATACTATGGCTACACCTTC. It codes for CASSVASYYGYTF.

The V and J genes are TRBV27 and TRBJ1-1; D is undetermined. The CDR3 runs to 13 residues. Trimming took 3 bases from V and 7 from J, leaving 12 bases between them. Germline V gene data show CDR1 as MNHEY and CDR2 as SMNVEV (reference sequence). The chain's CDR3 is CASSFGSGSEAFF. DNA of the CDR3: TGTGCCAGCAGTTTTGGTTCGGGGAGTGAAGCTTTCTTT.

This clonotype was recorded many times. V and J are TRBV19 and TRBJ1-2; 7 bases map to TRBD1. This CDR3 spans 16 amino acids. CDR1 LNHDA and CDR2 SQIVND come from the germline V gene (reference sequence). Germline trimming cut 1 base from V and 6 bases from J; bases unmatched to any gene: 11. CDR3 sequence (DNA): TGTGCCAGTAGTATAGGTCCGTCGACAGGGATTGATGGCTACACCTTC. Protein sequence: CASSIGPSTGIDGYTF.

This clonotype was observed a handful of times. The chain has TRBV12-3 or TRBV12-4 and TRBJ2-1; D is possibly TRBD1 (6 bases). The CDR3 extends over 13 amino acids. V was pared by 6 bases and J by 6 bases, with 12 bases between. This CDR3 is CASSSGGGNEQFF. As DNA, the CDR3 is TGTGCCAGCAGCTCTGGGGGCGGCAATGAGCAGTTCTTC.

In this sample, this clonotype turned up many times. J is TRBJ1-4 and V is TRBV4-1; 9 bases are shared with TRBD1. The length of the CDR3 is 17 residues. The V segment lost 3 bases and the J segment 5 bases; nucleotides outside the gene matches: 10. Germline CDR1 reads MGHRA; CDR2 reads YSYEKL. The CDR3 loop reads CASSQTNRDRENEKLFF. CDR3 sequence (DNA): TGCGCCAGCAGCCAGACGAACCGGGACAGGGAGAATGAAAAACTGTTTTTT.

As for this clonotype: This may arise from a read error, as a much more abundant clone is one base away. The chain is built from TRBV7-6 and TRBJ2-5, with D perhaps matching TRBD2 (6 bases). The germline CDR1 and CDR2 sequences are SGHVS and FNYEAQ. The ends were cut back, 0 bases at V and 9 bases at J, with 20 bases in the middle. The CDR3 sequence is 16 residues long. The CDR3 reads CASSLAFEATGEAQYF. The CDR3 DNA sequence: TGTGCCAGCAGCTTAGCATTTGAGGCTACGGGGGAGGCCCAGTACTTC.